These T cell receptor beta chains were read from a single sample in a study of response to subunit inactivated influenza vaccine. TCRdb reprocessed the RT-PCR reads with MiXCR, giving one entry per CDR3 protein. Counted here are about 800,000 distinct CDR3 sequences, less than 25% occurring once; the ten biggest clones make up roughly 10%. The material was PBMCs from blood, obtained about 5 days after vaccination. The receptors here all came from a man aged 50-60 years who received an inactivated influenza vaccine. The CDR3 runs from the conserved cysteine through the conserved F or W. The D gene is left open where the match is weak. Only some rows state a clone size, as once, few, many or a class for expanded clones.

V gene	clone size	D gene	J gene	CDR3 DNA	CDR3 protein
TRBV4-1	few	TRBD1	TRBJ2-5	TGCGCCAGCAGCCAAGACAGGGGGCGTAAGACCCAGTACTTC	CASSQDRGRKTQYF
TRBV12-3/TRBV12-4	few	TRBD1	TRBJ1-3	TGTGCCAGCAGTGAGGACAGGCACCATTCTGGAAACACCATATATTTT	CASSEDRHHSGNTIYF
TRBV21-1	NA	NA	TRBJ1-5	TGTGCCAGCAGCAAAAGGGGGACGGGATGTCAGCCCCAGCATTTT	CASSKRGTGCQPQHF
TRBV20-1	NA	NA	TRBJ2-7	TGCAGTGCTAGACCGGAAGTGTACGAGCAGTACTTC	CSARPEVYEQYF
TRBV12-3/TRBV12-4	NA	TRBD2	TRBJ2-5	TGTGCCAGCAGTTTAATCTCTAGCGGGGTCCGCGCGAGGAACTTC	CASSLISSGVRARNF
TRBV25-1	NA	NA	TRBJ2-7	TGTGCCAGCAGTCTCTTGTCCTCGGGCGAGCAGTACTTC	CASSLLSSGEQYF
TRBV4-1	few	TRBD2	TRBJ2-1	TGCGCCAGCAGCCAAGCCGCCGGGACTAGCGTTGGGTCCTACAATGAGCAGTTCTTC	CASSQAAGTSVGSYNEQFF
TRBV4-3	NA	TRBD1	TRBJ2-5	TGCGCCAGCAGCCAACAAACAGGGGGCGTTGAGACCCAGTACTTC	CASSQQTGGVETQYF
TRBV9	NA	NA	TRBJ2-2	TGTGCCAGCAGCGCGGTACAGGGACCCCACACCGGGGAGCTGTTTTTT	CASSAVQGPHTGELFF
TRBV5-4	NA	TRBD2	TRBJ2-1	TGTGCCAGCAGCTTCGGGACTAGCGGGGGGGCGAACACCAATGAGCAGTTCTTC	CASSFGTSGGANTNEQFF
TRBV28	NA	NA	TRBJ2-1	TGTGCCAGCAGTTTATTTAGGGATTGGAATGAGCAGTTCTTC	CASSLFRDWNEQFF
TRBV4-2	NA	TRBD2	TRBJ2-1	TGTGCCAGCAGCCAGGTTGATCCTAGCGGGGGCCCCCAGTTCTTC	CASSQVDPSGGPQFF
TRBV20-1	few	NA	TRBJ2-2	TGCAGTGCTAGAGATTTTGCAGGGGTACCGTTTTTT	CSARDFAGVPFF
TRBV5-6	NA	NA	TRBJ2-1	TGTGCCAGCAGCTTGCCAAAACCGCCCCAAAGGACGCCCTCCTACAATGAGCAGTTCTTC	CASSLPKPPQRTPSYNEQFF
TRBV12-3/TRBV12-4	NA	NA	TRBJ2-4	TGTGCCAGCAGTACAGGGGAGGGCAAAAACATTCAGTACTTC	CASSTGEGKNIQYF
TRBV12-3/TRBV12-4	NA	NA	TRBJ2-1	TGTGCCAGCAGTACCGGGACTCTCAACAATGAGCAGTTCTTC	CASSTGTLNNEQFF
TRBV29-1	NA	NA	TRBJ2-3	TGCAGCGTTGAAGGAGGATCTCCTAGCGAAGATTACACAGATACGCAGTATTTT	CSVEGGSPSEDYTDTQYF
TRBV18	NA	NA	TRBJ1-2	TGTGCCAGCTCACCACCTGGGCAGGGCGGTCGCTACACCTTC	CASSPPGQGGRYTF